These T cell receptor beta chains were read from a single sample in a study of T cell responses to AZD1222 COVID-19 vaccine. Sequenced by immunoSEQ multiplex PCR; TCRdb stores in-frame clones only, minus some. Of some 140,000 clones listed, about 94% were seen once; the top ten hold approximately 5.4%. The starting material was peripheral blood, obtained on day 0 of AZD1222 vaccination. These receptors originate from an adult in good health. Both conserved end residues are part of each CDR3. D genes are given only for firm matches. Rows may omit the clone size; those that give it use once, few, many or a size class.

CASSRTDSGEGFGELFF	TGCGCCAGCAGCAGAACCGACAGTGGGGAGGGGTTCGGGGAGCTGTTTTTT	TRBV5-1	.	TRBJ2-2	TRBD2
CASSLSGLGVSEQYF	TGCGCCAGCAGCTTGTCGGGACTAGGGGTAAGCGAGCAGTACTTC	TRBV5-1	.	TRBJ2-7	TRBD2
CATSALVTGGRDEQFF	TGTGCCACCAGTGCCCTGGTTACGGGAGGAAGGGATGAGCAGTTCTTC	TRBV24-1	.	TRBJ2-1	TRBD2
CASSLGMEKLFF	TGTGCCAGCAGCTTGGGAATGGAAAAACTGTTTTTT	TRBV5-6	.	TRBJ1-4	.
CAWRGTSPSQAQYF	TGTGCCTGGAGGGGGACTAGCCCTTCACAGGCCCAGTACTTC	TRBV30	.	TRBJ2-5	TRBD2
CASSQSRGSEAFF	TGTGCCAGCAGCCAATCAAGGGGGTCGGAAGCTTTCTTT	TRBV16	.	TRBJ1-1	.
CSAAGGYRTEAFF	TGCAGCGCCGCAGGGGGGTACAGGACTGAAGCTTTCTTT	TRBV29-1	.	TRBJ1-1	TRBD1
CASSVVGTAYNEQFF	TGTGCCAGCAGCGTTGTGGGGACAGCCTACAATGAGCAGTTCTTC	TRBV9	once	TRBJ2-1	TRBD1
CAWRSSSYEQYF	TGTGCCTGGCGTAGCAGTTCCTACGAGCAGTACTTC	TRBV30	.	TRBJ2-7	.
CASSLDSLRNEKLFF	TGCGCCAGCAGCCTGGACAGCCTTCGTAATGAAAAACTGTTTTTT	TRBV5-1	.	TRBJ1-4	.
CASSWHTNYGYTF	TGCGCCAGCAGCTGGCACACTAACTATGGCTACACCTTC	TRBV5-1	.	TRBJ1-2	.
CASSDSPNPTSPLHF	TGTGCCAGCAGTGACTCCCCCAATCCGACTTCACCCCTCCACTTT	TRBV25-1	.	TRBJ1-6	.
CASSLEVSSGLTGELFF	TGTGCCAGCAGCTTAGAGGTCTCTAGCGGGCTCACCGGGGAGCTGTTTTTT	TRBV11-3	.	TRBJ2-2	TRBD2
CASSNIRGMNTEAFF	TGTGCCAGCTCGAATATCAGGGGGATGAACACTGAAGCTTTCTTT	TRBV18	once	TRBJ1-1	TRBD1
CASSQEFRYGYTF	TGTGCCAGCAGCCAAGAGTTCCGGTATGGCTACACCTTC	TRBV3-1/TRBV3-2	.	TRBJ1-2	.
CSARGTGELFF	TGCAGTGCTCGAGGGACCGGGGAGCTGTTTTTT	TRBV20-1	.	TRBJ2-2	.
CAWWLGQGQAFF	TGTGCCTGGTGGCTTGGACAGGGACAGGCTTTCTTT	TRBV30	.	TRBJ1-1	TRBD1
CASSSRTGSADEQYF	TGTGCCAGCAGCTCACGGACAGGGAGCGCGGACGAGCAGTACTTC	TRBV11-3	.	TRBJ2-7	TRBD1
CAWTPTGEYYGYTF	TGTGCCTGGACCCCGACAGGCGAATACTATGGCTACACCTTC	TRBV30	once	TRBJ1-2	.
CASSVGGDSQPQHF	TGTGCCAGCAGCGTAGGCGGGGACAGTCAGCCCCAGCATTTT	TRBV9	.	TRBJ1-5	TRBD1
CASSSELGGEQYF	TGTGCCAGTAGTTCTGAACTAGGAGGCGAGCAGTACTTC	TRBV19	.	TRBJ2-7	.
CASSLIPTSPTNEQFF	TGCGCCAGCAGCTTGATACCCACTAGCCCGACCAATGAGCAGTTCTTC	TRBV5-1	.	TRBJ2-1	.